This T cell receptor (beta chain) was recorded in a study of Ad26.COV2.S vaccination and SARS-CoV-2 variants. Study at large: Once or twice, 56 days apart, Ad26.COV2.S was delivered intramuscularly.

Treatment meaning: about 20 received Ad26.COV2.S at low or high dose, single or two shots; 5 received placebo; per-sample allocation not given. All samples were drawn on day 63, counting from the first vaccine or placebo injection. The shot given was an Ad26 vector that makes Wuhan-strain SARS-CoV-2 spike. Sequencing was performed with immunoSEQ multiplex PCR; in TCRdb, only in-frame clones are kept and a portion is missing. This table has 300,000 to 450,000 clones, 85% appearing once. Study-wide results and limits: Researchers reported similar non-spike TCR breadth in vaccine and placebo recipients.

In the case of this clone: Its antigen is undetermined. The junction does not match germline at one end; this may be a read error.

The receptor was derived from a person aged 18-65 years who received the Ad26.COV2.S COVID-19 vaccine or a placebo. Specimen: peripheral blood, collected in a trial of Ad26.COV2.S vaccine versus placebo.

The CDR3 region is CASRQVKTVYEGYTF. The CDR3 region has the DNA TGTGCCAGCAGACAAGTAAAAACAGTGTATGAAGGCTACACCTTC. This chain connects TRBV14 to TRBJ1-2; D is undetermined. In germline, CDR1 is SGHDN, CDR2 FVKESK. CDR3 length: 15 amino acids.